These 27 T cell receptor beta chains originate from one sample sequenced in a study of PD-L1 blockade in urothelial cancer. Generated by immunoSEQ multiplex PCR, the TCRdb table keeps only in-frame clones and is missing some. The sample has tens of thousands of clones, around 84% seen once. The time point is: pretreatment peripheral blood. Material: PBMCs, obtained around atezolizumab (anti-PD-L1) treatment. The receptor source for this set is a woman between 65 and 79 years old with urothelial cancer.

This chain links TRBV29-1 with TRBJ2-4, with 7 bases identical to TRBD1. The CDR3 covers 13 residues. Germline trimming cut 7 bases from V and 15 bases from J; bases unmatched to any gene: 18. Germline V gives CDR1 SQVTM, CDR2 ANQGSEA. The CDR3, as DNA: TGCAGCGGGAGATTACAGGGGTCCGCCGATGTGTACTTC. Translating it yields CSGRLQGSADVYF.

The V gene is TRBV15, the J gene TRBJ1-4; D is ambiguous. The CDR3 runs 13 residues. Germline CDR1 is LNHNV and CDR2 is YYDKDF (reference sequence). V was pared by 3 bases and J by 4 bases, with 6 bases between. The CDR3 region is CATSSLGNEKLFF. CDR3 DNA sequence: TGTGCCACCAGCAGTCTAGGTAATGAAAAACTGTTTTTT.

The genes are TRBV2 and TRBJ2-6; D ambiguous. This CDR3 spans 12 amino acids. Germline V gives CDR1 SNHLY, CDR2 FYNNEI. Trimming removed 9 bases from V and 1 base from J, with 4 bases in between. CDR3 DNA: TGTGCCAGGAGATCTGGGGCCAACGTCCTGACTTTC. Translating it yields CARRSGANVLTF.

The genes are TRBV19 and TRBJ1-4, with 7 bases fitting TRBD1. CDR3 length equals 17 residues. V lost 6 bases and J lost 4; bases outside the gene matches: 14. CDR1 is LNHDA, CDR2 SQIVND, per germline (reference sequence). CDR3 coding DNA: TGTGCCAGTAGCGGCAGGGGGAGACCTGAGGGTAATGAAAAACTGTTTTTT. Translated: CASSGRGRPEGNEKLFF. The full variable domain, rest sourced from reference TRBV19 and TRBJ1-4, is DGGITQSPKYLFRKEGQNVTLSCEQNLNHDAMYWYRQDPGQGLRLIYYSQIVNDFQKGDIAEGYSVSREKKESFPLTVTSAQKNPTAFYLCASSGRGRPEGNEKLFFGSGTQLSVL.

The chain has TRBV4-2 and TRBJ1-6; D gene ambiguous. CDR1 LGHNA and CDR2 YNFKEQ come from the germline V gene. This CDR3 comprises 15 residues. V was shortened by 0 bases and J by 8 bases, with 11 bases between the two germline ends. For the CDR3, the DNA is TGTGCCAGCAGCCAAGAACAGTCGGGGTATTCACCCCTCCACTTT. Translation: CASSQEQSGYSPLHF.

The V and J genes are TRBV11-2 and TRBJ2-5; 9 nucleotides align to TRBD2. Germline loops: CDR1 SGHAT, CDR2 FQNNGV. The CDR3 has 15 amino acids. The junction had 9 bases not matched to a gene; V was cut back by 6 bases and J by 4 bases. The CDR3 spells CASRKILAGRETQYF. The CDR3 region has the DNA TGTGCCAGCAGGAAGATTCTAGCGGGAAGAGAGACCCAGTACTTC. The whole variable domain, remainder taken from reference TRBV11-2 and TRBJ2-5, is EAGVAQSPRYKIIEKRQSVAFWCNPISGHATLYWYQQILGQGPKLLIQFQNNGVVDDSQLPKDRFSAERLKGVDSTLKIQPAKLEDSAVYLCASRKILAGRETQYFGPGTRLLVL.

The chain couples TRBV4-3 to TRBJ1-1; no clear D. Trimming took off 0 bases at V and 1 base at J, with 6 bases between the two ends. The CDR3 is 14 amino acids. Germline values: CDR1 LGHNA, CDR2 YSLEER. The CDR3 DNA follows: TGCGCCAGCAGCCAAGATAGTTGGAACACTGAAGCTTTCTTT. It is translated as CASSQDSWNTEAFF.

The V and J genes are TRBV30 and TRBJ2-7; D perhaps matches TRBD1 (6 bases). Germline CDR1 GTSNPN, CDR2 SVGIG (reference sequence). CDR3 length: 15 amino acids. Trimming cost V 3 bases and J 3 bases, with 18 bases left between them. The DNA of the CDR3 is TGTGCCTGGAGGCTAAAACAGGGAATACACTACGAGCAGTACTTC. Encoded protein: CAWRLKQGIHYEQYF. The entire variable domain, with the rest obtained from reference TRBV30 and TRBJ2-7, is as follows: SQTIHQWPATLVQPVGSPLSLECTVEGTSNPNLYWYRQAAGRGLQLLFYSVGIGQISSEVPQNLSASRPQDRQFILSSKKLLLSDSGFYLCAWRLKQGIHYEQYFGPGTRLTVT.

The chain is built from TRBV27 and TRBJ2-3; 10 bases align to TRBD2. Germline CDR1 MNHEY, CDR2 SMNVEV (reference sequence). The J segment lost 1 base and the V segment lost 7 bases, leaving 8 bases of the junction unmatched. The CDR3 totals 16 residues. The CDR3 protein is CASTNWGTSGTDTQYF. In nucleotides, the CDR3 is TGTGCCAGCACCAATTGGGGGACTAGCGGCACAGATACGCAGTATTTT.

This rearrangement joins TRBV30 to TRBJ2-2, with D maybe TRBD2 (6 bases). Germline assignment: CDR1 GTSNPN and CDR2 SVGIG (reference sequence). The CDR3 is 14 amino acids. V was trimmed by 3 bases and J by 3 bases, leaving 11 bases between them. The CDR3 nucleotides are TGTGCCTGGAGATGGTCGGGGGACACCGGGGAGCTGTTTTTT. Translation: CAWRWSGDTGELFF.

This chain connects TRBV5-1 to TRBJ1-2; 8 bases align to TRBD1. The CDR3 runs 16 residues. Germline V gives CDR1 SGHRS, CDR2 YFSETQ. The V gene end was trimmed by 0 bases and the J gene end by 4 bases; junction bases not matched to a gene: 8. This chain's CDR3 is CASSLAGTGTPYGYTF. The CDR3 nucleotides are TGCGCCAGCAGCTTGGCCGGGACAGGCACACCCTATGGCTACACCTTC.

The CDR3 loop reads CASSLNRDGYTF. Written as DNA, the CDR3 is TGCGCCAGCAGCTTGAACAGGGATGGCTACACCTTC. The rearrangement links TRBV5-1 to TRBJ1-2, with a weak D call TRBD1 (6 bases). In germline, CDR1 is SGHRS, CDR2 YFSETQ. The CDR3 runs 12 residues. The ends were cut back, 1 base at V and 6 bases at J, with 7 bases in the middle.

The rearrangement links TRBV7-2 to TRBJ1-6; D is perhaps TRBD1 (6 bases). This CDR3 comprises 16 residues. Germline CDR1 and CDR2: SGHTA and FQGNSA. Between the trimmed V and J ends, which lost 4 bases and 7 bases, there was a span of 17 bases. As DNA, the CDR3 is TGTGCCAGCAGCTCGACCGGGACACCGATAAATTCACCCCTCCACTTT. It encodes CASSSTGTPINSPLHF.

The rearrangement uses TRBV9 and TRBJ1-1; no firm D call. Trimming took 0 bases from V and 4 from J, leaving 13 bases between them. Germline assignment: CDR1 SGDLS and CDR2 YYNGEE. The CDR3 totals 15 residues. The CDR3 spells CASSVEEGWATEAFF. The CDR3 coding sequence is TGTGCCAGCAGCGTAGAGGAGGGATGGGCCACTGAAGCTTTCTTT.

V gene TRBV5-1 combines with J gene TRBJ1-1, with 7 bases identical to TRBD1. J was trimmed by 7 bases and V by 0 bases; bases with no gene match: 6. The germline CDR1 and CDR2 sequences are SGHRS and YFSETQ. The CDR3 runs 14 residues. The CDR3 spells CASSLAGGNGEAFF. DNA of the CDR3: TGCGCCAGCAGCTTGGCAGGGGGTAACGGTGAAGCTTTCTTT. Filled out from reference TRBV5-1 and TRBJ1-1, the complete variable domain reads KAGVTQTPRYLIKTRGQQVTLSCSPISGHRSVSWYQQTPGQGLQFLFEYFSETQRNKGNFPGRFSGRQFSNSRSEMNVSTLELGDSALYLCASSLAGGNGEAFFGQGTRLTVV.

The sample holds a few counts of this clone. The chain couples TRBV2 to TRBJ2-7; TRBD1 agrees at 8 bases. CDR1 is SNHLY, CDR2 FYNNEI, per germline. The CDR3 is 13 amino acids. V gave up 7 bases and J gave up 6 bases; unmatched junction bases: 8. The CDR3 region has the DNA TGTGCCAGCACCCGCGGGACAGGTCGCGAGCAGTACTTC. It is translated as CASTRGTGREQYF.

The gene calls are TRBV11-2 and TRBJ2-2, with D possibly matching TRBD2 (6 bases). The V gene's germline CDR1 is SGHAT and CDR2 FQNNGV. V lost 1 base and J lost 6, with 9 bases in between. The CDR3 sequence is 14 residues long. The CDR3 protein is CASSLVPGAGELFF. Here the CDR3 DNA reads TGTGCCAGCAGCTTAGTTCCGGGGGCCGGGGAGCTGTTTTTT.

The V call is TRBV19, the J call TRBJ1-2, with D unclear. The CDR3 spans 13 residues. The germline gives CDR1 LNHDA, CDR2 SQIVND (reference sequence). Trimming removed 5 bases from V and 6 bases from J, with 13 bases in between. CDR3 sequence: CASSVRVENGYTF. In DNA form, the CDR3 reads TGTGCCAGTAGTGTGAGGGTAGAAAATGGCTACACCTTC.

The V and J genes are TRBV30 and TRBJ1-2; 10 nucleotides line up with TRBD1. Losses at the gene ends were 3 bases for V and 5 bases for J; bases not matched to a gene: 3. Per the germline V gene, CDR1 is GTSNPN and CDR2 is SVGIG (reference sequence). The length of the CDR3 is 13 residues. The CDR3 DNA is TGTGCCTGGAGCCTGGGACAGGGGTATGGCTACACCTTC. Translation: CAWSLGQGYGYTF.

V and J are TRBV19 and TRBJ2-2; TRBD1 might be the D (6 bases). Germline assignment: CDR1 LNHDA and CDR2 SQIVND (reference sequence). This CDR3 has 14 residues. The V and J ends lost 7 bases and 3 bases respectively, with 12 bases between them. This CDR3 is CASNQGRYTGELFF. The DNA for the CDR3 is TGTGCCAGTAATCAGGGGCGGTACACCGGGGAGCTGTTTTTT.

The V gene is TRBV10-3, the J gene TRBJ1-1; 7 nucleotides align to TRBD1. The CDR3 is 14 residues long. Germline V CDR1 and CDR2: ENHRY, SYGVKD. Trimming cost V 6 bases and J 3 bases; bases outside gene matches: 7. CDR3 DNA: TGTGCCATCAGGCCCACAGGGGTGGACACTGAAGCTTTCTTT. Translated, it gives CAIRPTGVDTEAFF.

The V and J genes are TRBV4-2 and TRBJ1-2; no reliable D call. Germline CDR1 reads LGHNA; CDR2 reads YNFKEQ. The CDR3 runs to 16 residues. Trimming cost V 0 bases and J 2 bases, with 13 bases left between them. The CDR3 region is CASSQEGGGENYGYTF. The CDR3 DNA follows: TGTGCCAGCAGCCAAGAAGGAGGTGGCGAAAACTATGGCTACACCTTC.

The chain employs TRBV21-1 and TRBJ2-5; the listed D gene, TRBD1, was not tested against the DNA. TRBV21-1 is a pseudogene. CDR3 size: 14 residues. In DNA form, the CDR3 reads TGTGCCAGCAGCAACGCCGGGACAACTTGGACCCAGTACTTC. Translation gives CASSNAGTTWTQYF.

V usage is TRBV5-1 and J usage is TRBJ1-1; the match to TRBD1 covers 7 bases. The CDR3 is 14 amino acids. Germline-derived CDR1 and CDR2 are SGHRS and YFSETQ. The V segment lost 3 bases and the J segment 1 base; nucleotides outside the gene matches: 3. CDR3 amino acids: CASSSGTENTEAFF. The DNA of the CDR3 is TGCGCCAGCAGCTCCGGGACAGAGAACACTGAAGCTTTCTTT.

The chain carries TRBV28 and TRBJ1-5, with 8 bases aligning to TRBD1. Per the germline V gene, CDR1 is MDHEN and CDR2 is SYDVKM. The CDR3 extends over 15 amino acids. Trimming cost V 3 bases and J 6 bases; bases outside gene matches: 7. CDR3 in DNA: TGTGCCAGCAGTTTTACAGGGGGATTCACTCAGCCCCAGCATTTT. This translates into CASSFTGGFTQPQHF.

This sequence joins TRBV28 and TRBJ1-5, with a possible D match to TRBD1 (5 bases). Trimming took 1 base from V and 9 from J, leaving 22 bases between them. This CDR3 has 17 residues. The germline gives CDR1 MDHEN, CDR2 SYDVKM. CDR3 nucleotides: TGTGCCAGCAGTTTATTCGCAGGCGGGGGAGTGGTGCGGCCCCAGCATTTT. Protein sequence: CASSLFAGGGVVRPQHF.

The CDR3 reads CASSASGTTYEQYF. DNA for the CDR3: TGTGCCAGCAGCGCTAGCGGGACGACCTACGAGCAGTACTTC. The J gene is TRBJ2-7, the V gene TRBV5-4; 9 bases match TRBD2. V shed 4 bases, J shed 2 bases, and the junction held 4 bases outside the gene matches. Per the germline V gene, CDR1 is SGHNT and CDR2 is YYREEE (reference sequence). The CDR3 is 14 residues long. Full variable domain (missing parts from reference TRBV5-4 and TRBJ2-7): ETGVTQSPTHLIKTRGQQVTLRCSSQSGHNTVSWYQQALGQGPQFIFQYYREEENGRGNFPPRFSGLQFPNYSSELNVNALELDDSALYLCASSASGTTYEQYFGPGTRLTVT.